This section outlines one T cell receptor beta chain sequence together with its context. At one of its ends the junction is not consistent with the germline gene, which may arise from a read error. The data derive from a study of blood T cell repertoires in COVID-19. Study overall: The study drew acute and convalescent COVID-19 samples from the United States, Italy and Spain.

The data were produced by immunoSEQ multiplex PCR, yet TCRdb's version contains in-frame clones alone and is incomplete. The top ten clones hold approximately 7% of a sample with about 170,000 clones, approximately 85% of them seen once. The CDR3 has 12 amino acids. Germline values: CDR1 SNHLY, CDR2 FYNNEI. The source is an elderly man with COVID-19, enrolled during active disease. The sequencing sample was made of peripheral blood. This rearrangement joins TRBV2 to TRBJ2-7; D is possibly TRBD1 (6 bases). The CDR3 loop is CASRGASYERYF. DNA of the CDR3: TGTGCCAGCAGGGGGGCCTCCTACGAGCGGTACTTC.